The sequence of this TCR beta chain was determined in a study of T cell responses to AZD1222 COVID-19 vaccine. Study-level information: Pooling covered second doses at about 4 or about 12 weeks.

Points from the study as a whole: Spike-specific TCR breadth and depth grew following two AZD1222 doses. A reported finding is that nearly half of spike-specific TCRs target unmutated variant regions. Researchers took repertoire samples only after the peak T cell response had come.

This CDR3 is 16 amino acids long. V was clipped by 3 bases and J by 7 bases, with 20 bases between them. CDR1 is SGHRS and CDR2 is YFSETQ in the germline V gene. Assay used: immunoSEQ multiplex PCR; TCRdb lists only in-frame clones, some missing. This table holds 95,000 to 110,000 clones, more than 85% found once. Points on this clone: Its antigen is unknown.

Sequencing used peripheral blood, obtained on day 0 of AZD1222 vaccination. The genes are TRBV5-1 and TRBJ2-1; D may correspond to TRBD1 or TRBD2 (5 bases each). The sequence came from an adult in good health. CDR3 region: CASSSLGTPRRNEQFF. Here the CDR3 DNA reads TGCGCCAGCAGCTCCCTCGGGACCCCCCGCAGGAATGAGCAGTTCTTC. Complete variable domain (other parts from reference TRBV5-1 and TRBJ2-1): KAGVTQTPRYLIKTRGQQVTLSCSPISGHRSVSWYQQTPGQGLQFLFEYFSETQRNKGNFPGRFSGRQFSNSRSEMNVSTLELGDSALYLCASSSLGTPRRNEQFFGPGTRLTVL.